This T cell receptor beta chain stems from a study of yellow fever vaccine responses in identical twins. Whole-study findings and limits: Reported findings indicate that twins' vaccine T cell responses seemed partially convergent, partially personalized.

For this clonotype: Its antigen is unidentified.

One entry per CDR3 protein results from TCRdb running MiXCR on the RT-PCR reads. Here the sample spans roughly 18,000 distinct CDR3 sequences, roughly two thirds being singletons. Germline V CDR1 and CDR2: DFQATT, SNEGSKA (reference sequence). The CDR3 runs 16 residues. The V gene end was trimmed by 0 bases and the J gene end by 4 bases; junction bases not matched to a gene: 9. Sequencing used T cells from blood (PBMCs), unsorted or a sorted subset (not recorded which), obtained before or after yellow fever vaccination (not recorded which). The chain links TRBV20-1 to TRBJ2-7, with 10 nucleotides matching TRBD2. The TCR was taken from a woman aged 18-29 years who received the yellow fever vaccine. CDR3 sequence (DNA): TGCAGTGCTAGAGATCTTCAGCGGGAGGGCCTATACGAGCAGTACTTC. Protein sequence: CSARDLQREGLYEQYF.